These 18 T cell receptor beta chains came from one sample sequenced in a study of shared clonotypes between healthy human individuals. Profiled with immunoSEQ multiplex PCR; TCRdb holds only in-frame clones, not every one. This table holds roughly 2.5 million clones, around nine tenths found once. Sequenced material: naive CD4+ T cells sorted from blood. Subset meaning: CD45RA+ positively selected. These receptors were collected from a man between 18 and 35 years old in good health.

The chain combines TRBV5-1 with TRBJ1-2; D is perhaps TRBD1 (5 bases). The germline gives CDR1 SGHRS, CDR2 YFSETQ. The CDR3 contains 15 residues. V lost 1 base, J lost 10 bases, and 20 bases lay in between. CDR3 DNA sequence: TGCGCCAGCAGCTTGAGGGTGCCAGGGACCGACCACTACACCTTC. This codes for CASSLRVPGTDHYTF.

The V gene is TRBV29-1, the J gene TRBJ2-7; D might be TRBD1 (5 bases). Trimming stripped 4 bases from V and 6 bases from J, with 13 bases between. CDR1 is SQVTM and CDR2 is ANQGSEA in the germline V gene. The CDR3 covers 12 residues. The CDR3 DNA reads as TGCAGCGTTGTGCAGGGCTTAAGCGAGCAGTACTTC. This encodes CSVVQGLSEQYF.

The J gene is TRBJ2-1, the V gene TRBV6-1; TRBD2 is a possible D gene (5 bases). V was clipped by 1 base and J by 6 bases, with 13 bases between them. The CDR3 runs 15 residues. The V gene's germline CDR1 is MNHNS and CDR2 SASEGT. CDR3 in DNA: TGTGCCAGCAGTGAAGTTCGCCTAGCAGGCAATGAGCAGTTCTTC. Its translation: CASSEVRLAGNEQFF.

Only one count was recorded for this clone. V usage is TRBV6-5 and J usage is TRBJ1-2; D unclear. The V end lost 4 bases, the J end lost 6 bases, and 15 bases lay between the germline ends. CDR1 is MNHEY, CDR2 SVGAGI, per germline. This CDR3 comprises 14 residues. The CDR3 coding sequence is TGTGCCAGCAGTTCACCCCGGACGAAAAATGGCTACACCTTC. Encoded protein: CASSSPRTKNGYTF.

V gene TRBV4-3 combines with J gene TRBJ1-5; D is undetermined. Looked up from germline, CDR1 is LGHNA and CDR2 is YSLEER. CDR3 length: 13 amino acids. Trimming removed 0 bases at V and 6 bases at J, with 6 bases between. This CDR3 reads CASSQERRQPQHF. The CDR3 bases are TGCGCCAGCAGCCAAGAACGACGTCAGCCCCAGCATTTT.

This chain connects TRBV4-3 to TRBJ2-1, with 11 bases fitting TRBD2. Germline CDR1 reads LGHNA; CDR2 reads YSLEER. The CDR3 loop spans 15 amino acids. Losses at the gene ends were 0 bases for V and 6 bases for J; bases not matched to a gene: 1. The CDR3 bases are TGCGCCAGCAGCCAAGATCTAGCGGGAGGCAATGAGCAGTTCTTC. Its translation is CASSQDLAGGNEQFF.

About this clone itself: Different DNA sequences within this sample yield the same CDR3. The chain carries TRBV4-3 and TRBJ2-3; 9 nucleotides align to TRBD2. V dropped 3 bases and J dropped 2; count of bases not matched to a gene: 3. This CDR3 has 15 residues. CDR1 LGHNA and CDR2 YSLEER come from the germline V gene. The CDR3 DNA reads TGCGCCAGCAGCCAGACTAGCGGAGACACAGATACGCAGTATTTT. Translating it yields CASSQTSGDTDTQYF.

The chain has TRBV2 and TRBJ2-5; no firm D call. The germline V and J ends were trimmed by 5 bases and 4 bases, with 5 bases remaining between them. The CDR3 is 11 residues long. Germline V CDR1 and CDR2: SNHLY, FYNNEI. This CDR3 reads CASSPTETQYF. For the CDR3, the DNA is TGTGCCAGCAGTCCGACAGAGACCCAGTACTTC.

The gene calls are TRBV5-6 and TRBJ2-7, with D hard to call. V lost 0 bases and J lost 4, with 17 bases in between. Germline assignment: CDR1 SGHDT and CDR2 YYEEEE. The CDR3 is made up of 16 amino acids. For the CDR3, the DNA is TGTGCCAGCAGCTTGGCCGGCCGGGTACCTTCATACGAGCAGTACTTC. Translated, it gives CASSLAGRVPSYEQYF.

This clone was seen a handful of times. V and J are TRBV6-1 and TRBJ1-1, with TRBD1 as a possible D gene (6 bases). CDR1 MNHNS and CDR2 SASEGT come from the germline V gene. The CDR3 length is 12 residues. V lost 8 bases and J lost 8, with 15 bases in between. This CDR3 reads CASLSWQGEAFF. The CDR3 DNA reads as TGTGCCAGCCTAAGTTGGCAGGGGGAAGCTTTCTTT.

J is TRBJ1-5 and V is TRBV6-1; D is uncertain. V lost 8 bases and J lost 5, with 7 bases in between. The CDR3 consists of 11 residues. Germline V gene data show CDR1 as MNHNS and CDR2 as SASEGT. The CDR3 DNA reads TGTGCCAGCTCGACACATCAGCCCCAGCATTTT. Translation: CASSTHQPQHF.

This sequence joins TRBV6-5 and TRBJ2-3; maybe TRBD2 (7 bases). The CDR3 runs 14 residues. Trimming pared 6 bases from V and 6 bases from J, leaving 16 bases between. The V gene's germline CDR1 is MNHEY and CDR2 SVGAGI. The CDR3: CASSTGGRGDTQYF. In nucleotides, the CDR3 is TGTGCCAGCAGCACCGGGGGGAGGGGGGATACGCAGTATTTT.

This chain joins TRBV28 and TRBJ2-7; 13 nucleotides agree with TRBD2. V trimming: 2 bases; J trimming: 5 bases; junction bases outside the gene matches: 9. The CDR3 length is 17 residues. Germline CDR1 and CDR2: MDHEN and SYDVKM. The chain's CDR3 is CASSLVGAGTSGNEQYF. The CDR3 bases are TGTGCCAGCAGTTTAGTGGGGGCCGGGACTAGCGGGAACGAGCAGTACTTC.

The chain carries TRBV6-6 and TRBJ2-5; tentatively, D is TRBD1 (6 bases). Per germline, CDR1 MNHNY and CDR2 SVGAGI (reference sequence). Trimming took 7 bases from V and 0 from J, leaving 12 bases between them. The CDR3 has 14 residues. CDR3 protein: CASNPGQNQETQYF. CDR3 in DNA: TGTGCCAGCAATCCCGGACAGAACCAAGAGACCCAGTACTTC.

The rearrangement joins TRBV7-9 to TRBJ1-6; TRBD1 is a possible D gene (5 bases). This CDR3 has 13 residues. Per the germline V gene, CDR1 is SEHNR and CDR2 is FQNEAQ (reference sequence). V lost 5 bases and J lost 6, with 8 bases in between. The DNA for the CDR3 is TGTGCCAGCAGCCTCGACAGTAATTCACCCCTCCACTTT. This codes for CASSLDSNSPLHF.

Remarks on this clone: Different DNA sequences within this sample yield the same CDR3. V usage is TRBV9 and J usage is TRBJ2-1; D call uncertain. With 0 bases removed from V and 3 bases from J, the gap between germline ends came to 10 bases. The CDR3 covers 15 residues. The germline V gene has CDR1 SGDLS and CDR2 YYNGEE. Here the CDR3 DNA reads TGTGCCAGCAGCGTAGGACAAGGCCTCTACAATGAGCAGTTCTTC. Protein: CASSVGQGLYNEQFF.

This chain joins TRBV9 and TRBJ2-5; 7 nucleotides agree with TRBD2. Per germline, CDR1 SGDLS and CDR2 YYNGEE. The CDR3 is 17 amino acids. Losses at the gene ends were 0 bases for V and 4 bases for J; bases not matched to a gene: 12. CDR3 nucleotide sequence: TGTGCCAGCAGCGTAGGATTGGCGGGAGTCTCCCCAGAGACCCAGTACTTC. Protein sequence: CASSVGLAGVSPETQYF. Combining the CDR3 with reference TRBV9 and TRBJ2-5 gives the whole variable domain DSGVTQTPKHLITATGQRVTLRCSPRSGDLSVYWYQQSLDQGLQFLIQYYNGEERAKGNILERFSAQQFPDLHSELNLSSLELGDSALYFCASSVGLAGVSPETQYFGPGTRLLVL.

The chain is built from TRBV27 and TRBJ2-1; tentatively, D is TRBD1 (6 bases). Germline-derived CDR1 and CDR2 are MNHEY and SMNVEV (reference sequence). This CDR3 is built from 13 residues. Trimming took 3 bases from V and 10 from J, leaving 13 bases between them. The DNA of the CDR3 is TGTGCCAGCAGTTTGAAGGGGCAGGGGGAGCAGTTCTTC. Translated, it gives CASSLKGQGEQFF.